The 22 T cell receptor beta chains presented below share a single source sample, sequenced in a study of T cell responses to AZD1222 COVID-19 vaccine. Sequencing was performed with immunoSEQ multiplex PCR; in TCRdb, only in-frame clones are kept and a portion is missing. The table records more than 50,000 clones, around 83% of them present only once. The starting material was peripheral blood, obtained on day 0 of AZD1222 vaccination. These receptors were taken from an adult in good health.

The chain is built from TRBV28 and TRBJ2-3; TRBD2 matches 7 bases. From germline, CDR1 is MDHEN and CDR2 SYDVKM. There are 16 residues in the CDR3. V dropped 8 bases and J dropped 2; count of bases not matched to a gene: 13. The DNA for the CDR3 is TGTGCCAGCCCCCCCCCGAGCGGGATTTACACAGATACGCAGTATTTT. Translating gives CASPPPSGIYTDTQYF. The complete variable domain, with remaining parts taken from reference TRBV28 and TRBJ2-3, reads DVKVTQSSRYLVKRTGEKVFLECVQDMDHENMFWYRQDPGLGLRLIYFSYDVKMKEKGDIPEGYSVSREKKERFSLILESASTNQTSMYLCASPPPSGIYTDTQYFGPGTRLTVL.

This chain uses TRBV5-1 with TRBJ2-1; 7 nucleotides agree with TRBD2. Germline assignment: CDR1 SGHRS and CDR2 YFSETQ. This CDR3 is built from 15 residues. V shed 4 bases and J 2 bases; nucleotides not matched to a gene: 6. As DNA, the CDR3 is TGCGCCAGCAGCCTTACTAGCGTGACCTACAATGAGCAGTTCTTC. The encoded protein is CASSLTSVTYNEQFF.

The rearrangement uses TRBV7-9 and TRBJ2-2; possibly TRBD1 or TRBD2 for D (5 bases each). Germline CDR1 is SEHNR and CDR2 is FQNEAQ (reference sequence). The CDR3 length is 15 residues. Trimming took off 6 bases at V and 7 bases at J, with 18 bases between the two ends. CDR3 in amino acids: CASRIGWGKRGELFF. The CDR3 region has the DNA TGTGCCAGCAGGATAGGGTGGGGGAAACGCGGGGAGCTGTTTTTT.

The chain links TRBV7-2 to TRBJ2-1; TRBD2 agrees at 11 bases. V was clipped by 1 base and J by 5 bases; unmatched bases: 10. The CDR3 extends over 18 amino acids. Germline V gene lookup returns CDR1 SGHTA and CDR2 FQGNSA. The CDR3 coding sequence is TGTGCCAGCAGCTTAGGGGGGACTAGCGGAGGTAAACACAATGAGCAGTTCTTC. The encoded protein is CASSLGGTSGGKHNEQFF.

The gene calls are TRBV7-9 and TRBJ2-5; TRBD2 matches 8 bases. The CDR3 consists of 14 residues. CDR1 is SEHNR and CDR2 is FQNEAQ in the germline V gene (reference sequence). V lost 5 bases to trimming and J lost 4 bases; unmatched junction nucleotides: 6. The CDR3 region has the DNA TGTGCCAGCAGCCGGGAGGGTACGCCAGAGACCCAGTACTTC. Its translation is CASSREGTPETQYF.

V is TRBV12-5 and J is TRBJ2-3; D is perhaps TRBD1 (5 bases). Germline CDR1 LGHNT, CDR2 FRNRAP. The CDR3 sequence is 13 residues long. Deletions cut 5 bases from V and 6 bases from J, with 12 bases between. CDR3 sequence: CASGPDQGDTQYF. The CDR3 DNA sequence: TGTGCTAGTGGTCCGGACCAGGGCGATACGCAGTATTTT.

This sequence joins TRBV6-5 and TRBJ2-4; 7 bases fit TRBD2. CDR1 MNHEY and CDR2 SVGAGI come from the germline V gene. The junction had 10 bases not matched to a gene; V was cut back by 10 bases and J by 1 base. The CDR3 contains 15 residues. The CDR3 coding sequence is TGTGCCACCGACCCCCGACTAGCTGCCAAAAACATTCAGTACTTC. Protein: CATDPRLAAKNIQYF.

The chain has TRBV5-4 and TRBJ1-4; D gene uncertain. Trimming took off 3 bases at V and 7 bases at J, with 13 bases between the two ends. Germline CDR1 is SGHNT and CDR2 is YYREEE (reference sequence). The CDR3 has 14 amino acids. Here the CDR3 reads CASSSGPLTEKLFF. For the CDR3, the DNA is TGTGCCAGCAGCTCGGGCCCCCTGACTGAAAAACTGTTTTTT.

This clone was seen only once. The rearrangement joins TRBV10-3 to TRBJ2-2, with TRBD2 matching 8 bases. The CDR3 loop spans 17 amino acids. The J segment lost 5 bases and the V segment lost 0 bases, leaving 8 bases of the junction unmatched. CDR1 and CDR2 from the germline V gene are ENHRY and SYGVKD. The CDR3 is CAISESTGGGKTGELFF. The CDR3 DNA is TGTGCCATCAGTGAGTCGACTGGCGGGGGGAAGACCGGGGAGCTGTTTTTT.

This chain connects TRBV30 to TRBJ1-6, with 10 bases matching TRBD1. Per the germline V gene, CDR1 is GTSNPN and CDR2 is SVGIG (reference sequence). After removal of 5 bases from V and 7 bases from J, the junction contained 2 bases not matched to a gene. This CDR3 is built from 13 residues. CDR3 coding DNA: TGTGCCTGGGACAGGGGGCAAAATTCACCCCTCCACTTT. It yields the protein CAWDRGQNSPLHF.

J is TRBJ1-4 and V is TRBV19; unclear D gene. The CDR3 has 15 amino acids. Germline V gene data show CDR1 as LNHDA and CDR2 as SQIVND (reference sequence). V lost 3 bases, J lost 0 bases, and 8 bases lay in between. CDR3 loop: CASSIASSTNEKLFF. Written as DNA, the CDR3 is TGTGCCAGTAGTATCGCCTCATCAACTAATGAAAAACTGTTTTTT.

A single count supports this clone. Here the CDR3 reads CASSPRDYIPYNEQFF. In DNA, the CDR3 is TGTGCCAGTAGTCCCCGGGACTACATCCCTTACAATGAGCAGTTCTTC. The chain is built from TRBV19 and TRBJ2-1; 7 bases match TRBD2. This CDR3 contains 16 residues. The J segment lost 4 bases and the V segment lost 5 bases, leaving 11 bases of the junction unmatched. Germline lookup yields CDR1 LNHDA and CDR2 SQIVND (reference sequence).

This clone has just a few counts. The CDR3 sequence: CASSLVRTGGNSPLHF. CDR3 nucleotides: TGTGCCAGCAGCTTAGTAAGAACCGGGGGAAATTCACCCCTCCACTTT. The chain has TRBV7-2 and TRBJ1-6, with D possibly being TRBD1 (5 bases). V lost 1 base and J lost 7, with 14 bases in between. The CDR3 spans 16 residues. CDR1 and CDR2 (germline): SGHTA, FQGNSA.

The rearrangement uses TRBV9 and TRBJ1-1; the match to TRBD1 covers 10 bases. The germline V gene encodes CDR1 SGDLS and CDR2 YYNGEE. This CDR3 has 15 residues. The V and J ends lost 3 bases and 2 bases, in that order; junction bases with no gene match: 4. CDR3 sequence: CASSGRDRGNTEAFF. CDR3 nucleotides: TGTGCCAGCAGCGGACGGGACAGGGGCAACACTGAAGCTTTCTTT. The complete variable domain, with remaining parts taken from reference TRBV9 and TRBJ1-1, reads DSGVTQTPKHLITATGQRVTLRCSPRSGDLSVYWYQQSLDQGLQFLIQYYNGEERAKGNILERFSAQQFPDLHSELNLSSLELGDSALYFCASSGRDRGNTEAFFGQGTRLTVV.

The chain employs TRBV6-5 and TRBJ1-2; D gene unclear. Trimming cost V 0 bases and J 4 bases, with 6 bases left between them. Germline CDR1 and CDR2: MNHEY and SVGAGI. The CDR3 consists of 13 residues. The CDR3 DNA reads as TGTGCCAGCAGTTACTCGTTTCCCTATGGCTACACCTTC. Its protein product is CASSYSFPYGYTF.

The chain links TRBV19 to TRBJ1-3, with D unresolved. CDR1 is LNHDA and CDR2 is SQIVND in the germline V gene (reference sequence). The CDR3 spans 19 residues. Trimming removed 6 bases from V and 0 bases from J, with 24 bases in between. CDR3: CASRSWGTFFEDSGNTIYF. The CDR3 DNA sequence: TGTGCCAGTAGGAGTTGGGGAACCTTTTTCGAAGACTCTGGAAACACCATATATTTT.

This clone appeared a single time. The chain carries TRBV7-3 and TRBJ1-6; 7 bases are a match to TRBD1. The CDR3 loop spans 15 amino acids. With V trimmed by 5 bases and J by 7 bases, 8 bases remained unmatched. Germline CDR1 is SGHTA and CDR2 is FQGTGA. CDR3 loop: CASSLGTAPNSPLHF. CDR3 sequence (DNA): TGTGCCAGCAGCCTAGGGACAGCTCCCAATTCACCCCTCCACTTT.

The CDR3 loop is CASMGTGEGAFF. The CDR3 coding sequence is TGTGCCAGCATGGGGACAGGAGAAGGAGCTTTCTTT. The V and J genes are TRBV5-4 and TRBJ1-1; 8 nucleotides match TRBD1. The V and J ends lost 6 bases and 10 bases, in that order; junction bases with no gene match: 8. The CDR3 spans 12 residues. Germline V gives CDR1 SGHNT, CDR2 YYREEE (reference sequence).

V gene TRBV5-5 combines with J gene TRBJ1-2, with a weak D call TRBD1 (5 bases). Germline-derived CDR1 and CDR2 are SGHKS and YYEKEE (reference sequence). The CDR3 runs to 15 residues. With 3 bases removed from V and 4 bases from J, the gap between germline ends came to 16 bases. CDR3 DNA sequence: TGTGCCAGCAGCTCCGGATCCGGGGCTATCTATGGCTACACCTTC. This translates into CASSSGSGAIYGYTF.

This chain connects TRBV19 to TRBJ2-5; tentatively, D is TRBD1 (7 bases). Trimming shortened V by 5 bases and J by 4 bases, and 14 bases separated the two germline ends. The CDR3 spans 14 residues. Germline CDR1 is LNHDA and CDR2 is SQIVND (reference sequence). CDR3 protein: CASSGYRGGETQYF. CDR3 nucleotides: TGTGCCAGTAGTGGTTACAGGGGAGGAGAGACCCAGTACTTC.

CDR3 DNA sequence: TGTGCCAGCAGCCCTGGGAGGCGGGCCGGCACAGATACGCAGTATTTT. This encodes CASSPGRRAGTDTQYF. V and J are TRBV14 and TRBJ2-3; D perhaps matches TRBD2 (6 bases). CDR1 and CDR2 from the germline V gene are SGHDN and FVKESK. The CDR3 loop spans 16 amino acids. The V end lost 4 bases, the J end lost 1 base, and 15 bases lay between the germline ends.

The V and J genes are TRBV6-5 and TRBJ2-7; D call uncertain. This CDR3 spans 13 amino acids. Germline values: CDR1 MNHEY, CDR2 SVGAGI. Trimming removed 8 bases at V and 0 bases at J, with 11 bases between. The CDR3 loop reads CASGDTASYEQYV. CDR3 nucleotides: TGTGCCAGCGGGGATACAGCCTCCTACGAGCAGTACGTC.